This T cell receptor (beta chain) was profiled in a study of T cell changes during pregnancy in multiple sclerosis. Germline CDR1 and CDR2: SGHKS and YYEKEE (reference sequence). The CDR3 consists of 14 residues. V shed 1 base and J 4 bases; nucleotides not matched to a gene: 5. Only in-frame clones appear in the TCRdb table, and some are missing; sequencing was by immunoSEQ multiplex PCR. This table has more than 85,000 clones, approximately 94% appearing once. The TCR was taken from a female donor with multiple sclerosis, enrolled in a pregnancy study. The V and J genes are TRBV5-5 and TRBJ2-7; TRBD1 matches 7 bases. The starting material was peripheral blood, obtained in the second trimester of pregnancy. The CDR3 sequence is CASSLRTGPYEQYF. CDR3 in DNA: TGTGCCAGCAGCTTGCGGACAGGCCCTTACGAGCAGTACTTC.